This T cell receptor (beta chain) emerged from a study of blood T cell repertoires in COVID-19. Sequencing was performed with immunoSEQ multiplex PCR; in TCRdb, only in-frame clones are kept and a portion is missing. The table has about 68,000 clones, around 86% seen once; the top ten hold 1.4%. The CDR3 spans 14 residues. V dropped 5 bases and J dropped 6; count of bases not matched to a gene: 6. The germline gives CDR1 SGHTA, CDR2 FQGNSA. The sequenced sample was peripheral blood. This clonotype was sampled from a woman in her sixties with acute or convalescent COVID-19. The chain couples TRBV7-2 to TRBJ1-5; 8 nucleotides agree with TRBD1. In DNA form, the CDR3 reads TGTGCCAGCAGCCGGACAGGGAGTATTCAGCCCCAGCATTTT. The encoded protein is CASSRTGSIQPQHF.